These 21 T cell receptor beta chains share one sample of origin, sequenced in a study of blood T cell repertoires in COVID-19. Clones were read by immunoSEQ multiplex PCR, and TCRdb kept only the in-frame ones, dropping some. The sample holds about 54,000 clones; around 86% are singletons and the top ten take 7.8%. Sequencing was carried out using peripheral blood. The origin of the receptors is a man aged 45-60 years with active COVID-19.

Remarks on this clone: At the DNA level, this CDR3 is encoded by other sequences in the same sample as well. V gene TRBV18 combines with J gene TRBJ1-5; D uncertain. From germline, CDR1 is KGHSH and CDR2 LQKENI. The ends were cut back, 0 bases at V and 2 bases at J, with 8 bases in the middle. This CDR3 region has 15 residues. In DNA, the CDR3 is TGTGCCAGCTCACCACCGGGAGGTGGCAATCAGCCCCAGCATTTT. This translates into CASSPPGGGNQPQHF.

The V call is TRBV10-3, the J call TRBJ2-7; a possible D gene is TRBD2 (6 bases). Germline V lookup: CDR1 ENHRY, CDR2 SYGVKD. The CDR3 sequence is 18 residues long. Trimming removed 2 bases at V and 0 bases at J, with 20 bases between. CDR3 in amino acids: CAISEPLLPRGSSYEQYF. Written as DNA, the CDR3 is TGTGCCATCAGTGAGCCGCTACTTCCCCGGGGGAGCTCCTACGAGCAGTACTTC.

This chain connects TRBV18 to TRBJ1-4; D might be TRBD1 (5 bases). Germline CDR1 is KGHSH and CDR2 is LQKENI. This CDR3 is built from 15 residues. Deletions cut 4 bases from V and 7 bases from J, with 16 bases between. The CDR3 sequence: CASSQAGGFGEKLFF. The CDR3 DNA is TGTGCCAGCTCACAAGCCGGGGGGTTCGGTGAAAAACTGTTTTTT.

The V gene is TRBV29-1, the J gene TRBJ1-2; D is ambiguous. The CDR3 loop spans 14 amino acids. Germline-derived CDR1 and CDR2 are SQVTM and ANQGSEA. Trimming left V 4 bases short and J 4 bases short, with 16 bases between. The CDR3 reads CSVGPGISGYGYTF. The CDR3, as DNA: TGCAGCGTTGGGCCCGGGATTTCGGGCTATGGCTACACCTTC.

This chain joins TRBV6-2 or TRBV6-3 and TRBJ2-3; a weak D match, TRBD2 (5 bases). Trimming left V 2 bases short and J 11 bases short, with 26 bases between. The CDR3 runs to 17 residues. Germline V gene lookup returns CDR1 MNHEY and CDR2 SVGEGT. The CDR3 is CASSYRPSGLTATGQYF. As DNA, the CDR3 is TGTGCCAGCAGTTACCGCCCCAGCGGCCTTACCGCAACGGGGCAGTATTTT.

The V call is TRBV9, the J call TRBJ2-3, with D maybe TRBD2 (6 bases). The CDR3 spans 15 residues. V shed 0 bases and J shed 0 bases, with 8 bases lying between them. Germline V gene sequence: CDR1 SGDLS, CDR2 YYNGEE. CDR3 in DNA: TGTGCCAGCAGCGTAGGTCTAGCGAGCACAGATACGCAGTATTTT. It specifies CASSVGLASTDTQYF.

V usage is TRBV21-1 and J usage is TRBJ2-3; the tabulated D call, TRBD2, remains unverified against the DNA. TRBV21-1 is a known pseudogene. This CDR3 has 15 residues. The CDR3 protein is CASTQGVSGGDTQYF. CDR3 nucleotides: TGTGCCAGCACCCAAGGAGTTTCGGGAGGAGATACGCAGTATTTT.

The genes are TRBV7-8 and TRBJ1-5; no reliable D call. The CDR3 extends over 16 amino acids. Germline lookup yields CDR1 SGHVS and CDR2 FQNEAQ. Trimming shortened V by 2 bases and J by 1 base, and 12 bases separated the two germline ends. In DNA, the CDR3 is TGTGCCAGCAGCTTAATGACCGACTCCAGCAATCAGCCCCAGCATTTT. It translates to CASSLMTDSSNQPQHF.

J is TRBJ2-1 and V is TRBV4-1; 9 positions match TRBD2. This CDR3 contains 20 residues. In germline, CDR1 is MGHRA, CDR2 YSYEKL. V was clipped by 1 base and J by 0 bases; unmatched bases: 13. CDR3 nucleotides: TGCGCCAGCAGCCAAGCGCCCGTAAGTTTTAGCGGGAGCTCCTACAATGAGCAGTTCTTC. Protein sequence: CASSQAPVSFSGSSYNEQFF.

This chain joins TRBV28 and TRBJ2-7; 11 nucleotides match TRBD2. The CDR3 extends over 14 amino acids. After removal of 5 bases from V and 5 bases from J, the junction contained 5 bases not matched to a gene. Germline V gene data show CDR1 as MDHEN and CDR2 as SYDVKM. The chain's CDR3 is CASSIAGGVNEQYF. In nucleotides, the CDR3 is TGTGCCAGCAGTATAGCGGGAGGGGTGAACGAGCAGTACTTC. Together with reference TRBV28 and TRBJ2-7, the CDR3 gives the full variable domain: DVKVTQSSRYLVKRTGEKVFLECVQDMDHENMFWYRQDPGLGLRLIYFSYDVKMKEKGDIPEGYSVSREKKERFSLILESASTNQTSMYLCASSIAGGVNEQYFGPGTRLTVT.

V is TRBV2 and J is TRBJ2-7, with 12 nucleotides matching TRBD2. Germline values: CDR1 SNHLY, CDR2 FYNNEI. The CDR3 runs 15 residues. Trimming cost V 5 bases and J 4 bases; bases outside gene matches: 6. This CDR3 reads CASSPSGRARYEQYF. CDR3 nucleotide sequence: TGTGCCAGCAGTCCTAGCGGGAGGGCCCGGTACGAGCAGTACTTC.

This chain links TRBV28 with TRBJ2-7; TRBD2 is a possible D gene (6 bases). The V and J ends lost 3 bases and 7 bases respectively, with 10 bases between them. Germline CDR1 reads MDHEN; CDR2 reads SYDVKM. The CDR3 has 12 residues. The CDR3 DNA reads TGTGCCAGCAGTTTCGGGAGTGGGGAGCAGTACTTC. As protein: CASSFGSGEQYF.

Here the CDR3 reads CATSDPGSGDNEQFF. As DNA, the CDR3 is TGTGCCACCAGTGATCCTGGGAGCGGCGACAATGAGCAGTTCTTC. The J gene is TRBJ2-1, the V gene TRBV24-1, with D possibly TRBD2 on 5 matching bases. The germline V gene has CDR1 KGHDR and CDR2 SFDVKD. Trimming took 3 bases from V and 5 from J, leaving 13 bases between them. This CDR3 comprises 15 residues.

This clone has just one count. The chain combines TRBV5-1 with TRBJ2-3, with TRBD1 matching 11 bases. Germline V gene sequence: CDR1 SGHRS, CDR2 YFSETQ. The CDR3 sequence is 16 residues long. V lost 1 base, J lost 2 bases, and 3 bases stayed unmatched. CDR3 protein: CASSLYGQGATDTQYF. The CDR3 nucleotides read TGCGCCAGCAGCTTGTATGGACAGGGGGCCACAGATACGCAGTATTTT. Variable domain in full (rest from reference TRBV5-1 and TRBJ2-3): KAGVTQTPRYLIKTRGQQVTLSCSPISGHRSVSWYQQTPGQGLQFLFEYFSETQRNKGNFPGRFSGRQFSNSRSEMNVSTLELGDSALYLCASSLYGQGATDTQYFGPGTRLTVL.

CDR3 amino acids: CASSDNLGDVPLHF. CDR3 nucleotide sequence: TGTGCCAGCTCCGACAACCTGGGTGATGTACCCCTCCACTTT. This chain connects TRBV18 to TRBJ1-6; D ambiguous. The V end lost 6 bases, the J end lost 12 bases, and 18 bases lay between the germline ends. CDR3 length: 14 amino acids. Germline CDR1 and CDR2: KGHSH and LQKENI.

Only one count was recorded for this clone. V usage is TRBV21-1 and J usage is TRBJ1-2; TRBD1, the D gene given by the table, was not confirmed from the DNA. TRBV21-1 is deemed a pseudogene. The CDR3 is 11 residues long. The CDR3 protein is CARPQGCGYTF. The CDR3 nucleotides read TGTGCCAGACCACAGGGTTGTGGCTACACCTTC.

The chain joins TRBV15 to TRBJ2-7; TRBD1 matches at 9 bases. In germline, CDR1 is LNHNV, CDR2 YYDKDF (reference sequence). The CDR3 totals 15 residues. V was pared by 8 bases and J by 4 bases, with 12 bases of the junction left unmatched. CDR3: CATRSTGQGGYEQYF. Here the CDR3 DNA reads TGTGCCACCCGGTCCACGGGACAGGGAGGTTACGAGCAGTACTTC.

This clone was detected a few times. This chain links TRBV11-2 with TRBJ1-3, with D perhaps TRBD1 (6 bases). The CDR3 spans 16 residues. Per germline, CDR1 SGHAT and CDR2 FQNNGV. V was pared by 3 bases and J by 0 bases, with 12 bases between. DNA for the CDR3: TGTGCCAGCAGCTTCTGGACAGCCTACTCTGGAAACACCATATATTTT. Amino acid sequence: CASSFWTAYSGNTIYF.

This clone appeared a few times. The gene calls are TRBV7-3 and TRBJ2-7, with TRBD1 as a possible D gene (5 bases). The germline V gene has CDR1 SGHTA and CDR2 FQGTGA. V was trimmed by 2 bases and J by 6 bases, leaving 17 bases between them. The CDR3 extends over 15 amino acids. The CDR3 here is CASSLGAGREAEQYF. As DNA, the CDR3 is TGTGCCAGCAGCTTAGGGGCAGGCAGGGAAGCCGAGCAGTACTTC.

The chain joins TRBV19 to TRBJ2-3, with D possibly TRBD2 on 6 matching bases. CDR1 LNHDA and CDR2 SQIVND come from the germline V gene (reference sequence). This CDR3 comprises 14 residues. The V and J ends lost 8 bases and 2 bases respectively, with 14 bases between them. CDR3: CASRDSPITDTQYF. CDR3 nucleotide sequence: TGTGCCAGTCGGGACTCCCCGATCACAGATACGCAGTATTTT.

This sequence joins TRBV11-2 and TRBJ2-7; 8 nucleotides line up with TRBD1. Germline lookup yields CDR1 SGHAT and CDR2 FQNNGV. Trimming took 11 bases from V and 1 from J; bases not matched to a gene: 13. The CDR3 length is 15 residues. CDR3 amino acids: CAVERGTGWSYEQYF. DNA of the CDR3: TGTGCCGTAGAAAGAGGGACAGGCTGGTCCTACGAGCAGTACTTC.